This entry concerns a single T cell receptor (beta chain). The antigen is unknown. TCR alpha and TCR beta cDNA libraries with sample barcodes and UMIs came from 5'RACE using constant-segment primers. MiXCR, applied by TCRdb to the 5' RACE reads, yields one record per CDR3 protein. The data contain roughly 250,000 distinct CDR3 sequences, roughly a sixth of them singletons. This specimen comes from a study of T-cell memory formation after mild COVID-19. At the level of the study: Largely, TCR clusters stayed within a single donor. The study, taken as a whole, reports: Nothing confirmed that second-wave clones peaking on day 37 were specific for SARS-CoV-2. There were some responding clones in pre-infection memory, which suggested that cross-reactive memory had joined.

The CDR3 spans 10 residues. Germline V CDR1 and CDR2: GTSNPN, SVGIG (reference sequence). V lost 5 bases and J 2 bases, leaving 2 bases between the germline ends. The rearrangement links TRBV30 to TRBJ2-3, with no clear D. The clonotype comes from a man between 18 and 35 years old who had mild COVID-19 (a few samples of this study predate the infection). Cell type and time point are not known. Sequencing was carried out using PBMCs or a T cell subset sorted from them (not recorded which). CDR3 nucleotides: TGTGCCTGGTCCACAGATACGCAGTATTTT. Translated, it gives CAWSTDTQYF. Using reference TRBV30 and TRBJ2-3 for the parts outside the CDR3, the full variable domain is SQTIHQWPATLVQPVGSPLSLECTVEGTSNPNLYWYRQAAGRGLQLLFYSVGIGQISSEVPQNLSASRPQDRQFILSSKKLLLSDSGFYLCAWSTDTQYFGPGTRLTVL.